The entry that follows covers one T cell receptor beta chain sequence. Which antigen it targets is not known. It has no much larger one-base neighbor in the sample; base qualities were not kept. The CDR3 regions of human TCRbeta chains were analyzed by immunosequencing. From the authors' description of their analysis: Repertoire TCRs were matched against a reference library of SARS-CoV-2-specific TCRs generated with the MIRA antigen-specificity platform. Breadth was defined as the fraction of unique TCRs that were SARS-CoV-2-associated. Depth was defined as the fraction of total T cells that were SARS-CoV-2-associated. Using the MIRA data, each spike-specific TCR was mapped to the spike region that the TCR reacts to and placed in a CD4 or CD8 class. Log10-transformed breadth and depth values were compared by one-way ANOVA with Sidak's multiple comparisons tests. What TCRdb holds here is the immuneACCESS table cut down to in-frame rearrangements. Part of the clones is not present; checked against another copy, under half of the missing clones reflect an unresolved V gene, and the others are unexplained. V and J calls and clone size are copied from that table; D and trimming were computed from the DNA. This sample is represented by 140,000 to 150,000 clones; about 92% of them were singletons. The biggest ten clones account for over 8% of the sample.

The time point label for this specimen denotes: baseline before first vaccination. Vaccinee samples came from UK trials COV001 and COV002, including a single-blind randomized controlled phase 2/3 trial of AZD1222 (ChAdOx1 nCoV-19) in healthy adults. For TCRbeta chain sequencing, PBMC samples from trial participants were taken at day 0 and at day 28 after the second dose. These data come from a study of T cell responses to AZD1222 COVID-19 vaccine listed by TCRdb under 2021. Broadly, across the study: Because spike-specific TCR depth and breadth did not differ between the two schedules, AZD1222 recipients who got a second dose at roughly 4 weeks were pooled with those who got a second dose at roughly 12 weeks. TCR sequencing covered over 230 trial participants: about 210 given two doses of AZD1222 and about 26 given two doses of MenACWY control vaccine. Trial participants were enrolled into age subgroups of 18-55, 56-69 and 70-plus years, which contained roughly 150, 30 and 60 TCR-sequenced participants, respectively. Results and caveats for the whole study, not just this receptor: Conclusions about previously exposed vaccinees are limited, since just 6 or 7 AZD1222 recipients were seropositive for SARS-CoV-2 at baseline. Participants were mostly white British, with more females than males. The authors suggested clonal diversity may have been underestimated. The whole spike protein was spanned by vaccine-associated CD4 TCRs, and dominant responses were seen in regions 160-218 and 743-854. The 56-69-year group was small, and its depth increase did not reach significance, likely because of low power. Because no samples from the day 14 peak response were available, repertoires could be characterized only after the peak T cell response. After two AZD1222 doses, both the breadth and the depth of spike-specific TCRs were significantly higher than at day 0 and than in MenACWY recipients. Epitopes outside the regions mutated in the B.1.351 and B.1.1.7 variants were reportedly recognized by nearly half of the unique spike-specific TCRs.

Sequencing used peripheral blood, obtained on day 0 of AZD1222 vaccination. This sequence originates from an adult in good health.

CDR3 region: CASSTLDRNQPQHF. The sequenced DNA: TGTGCCAGCAGCACCCTGGACAGAAATCAGCCCCAGCATTTT. The V and J segments used are TRBV11-3 and TRBJ1-5, with a weak D call of TRBD1 (6 bases match). The CDR3, cysteine through phenylalanine, is 14 amino acids long. Of all the DNA, just the CDR3 is kept, 42 bases in frame from base 1. Trimming at the junction amounts to 5 bases on V and 4 bases on J, and the germline ends lie 12 bases apart. The germline V gene provides CDR1 SGHNT and CDR2 YENEEA.